The present TCR beta chain was sequenced within a study of post-analysis software for immune sequencing data. Looking at the study overall: Multiple sclerosis in the patients followed relapsing-remitting, secondary progressive and progressive-relapsing courses.

Regarding this clonotype: No antigen is known for it.

Unique molecular identifiers were present in the TCR beta cDNA libraries. Yield was 450,000 to 650,000 cDNA molecules from approximately 0.91 to 9.4 million T cells. One entry per CDR3 protein, called by TCRdb with MiXCR from the PCR reads. The table includes about 810,000 distinct CDR3 sequences, around 50% detected once. Study results and limitations: When compared against controls, multiple sclerosis patients showed significantly lower normalized Chao1 diversity. TRBV5-6, TRBV5-1 and TRBV20-1 were among a few TRBV segments more frequent in patients than controls.

This CDR3 is built from 17 residues. Germline CDR1 and CDR2: SNHLY and FYNNEI. Trimming left V 4 bases short and J 0 bases short, with 19 bases between. The specimen sequenced was blood. The genes are TRBV2 and TRBJ2-7, with a weak D call TRBD2 (6 bases). The receptor comes from a girl aged 10 to 17 with multiple sclerosis. CDR3 protein: CASSGIIGTPSSYEQYF. CDR3 nucleotide sequence: TGTGCCAGCAGTGGGATTATAGGGACTCCGAGCTCCTACGAGCAGTACTTC.